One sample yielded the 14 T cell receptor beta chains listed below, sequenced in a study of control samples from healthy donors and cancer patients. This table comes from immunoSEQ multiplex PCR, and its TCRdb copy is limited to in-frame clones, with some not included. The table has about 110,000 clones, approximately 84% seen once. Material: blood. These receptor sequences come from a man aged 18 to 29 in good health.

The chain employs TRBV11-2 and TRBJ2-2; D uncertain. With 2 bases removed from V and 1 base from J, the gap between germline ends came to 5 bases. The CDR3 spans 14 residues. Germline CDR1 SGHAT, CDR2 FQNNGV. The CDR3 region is CASSLSVNTGELFF. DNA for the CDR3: TGTGCCAGCAGCTTATCGGTGAACACCGGGGAGCTGTTTTTT.

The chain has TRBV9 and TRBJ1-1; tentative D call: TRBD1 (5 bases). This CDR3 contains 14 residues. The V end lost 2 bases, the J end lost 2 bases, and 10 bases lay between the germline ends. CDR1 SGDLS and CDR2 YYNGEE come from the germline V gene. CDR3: CASSVGLINTEAFF. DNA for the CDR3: TGTGCCAGCAGCGTGGGACTTATCAACACTGAAGCTTTCTTT. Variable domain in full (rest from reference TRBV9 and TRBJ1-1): DSGVTQTPKHLITATGQRVTLRCSPRSGDLSVYWYQQSLDQGLQFLIQYYNGEERAKGNILERFSAQQFPDLHSELNLSSLELGDSALYFCASSVGLINTEAFFGQGTRLTVV.

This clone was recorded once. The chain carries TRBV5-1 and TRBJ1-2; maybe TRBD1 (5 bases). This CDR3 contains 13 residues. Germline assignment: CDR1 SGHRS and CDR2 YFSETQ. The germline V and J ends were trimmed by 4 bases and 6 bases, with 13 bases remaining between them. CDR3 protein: CASSPWSGDGYTF. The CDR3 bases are TGCGCCAGCAGCCCGTGGTCGGGGGATGGCTACACCTTC.

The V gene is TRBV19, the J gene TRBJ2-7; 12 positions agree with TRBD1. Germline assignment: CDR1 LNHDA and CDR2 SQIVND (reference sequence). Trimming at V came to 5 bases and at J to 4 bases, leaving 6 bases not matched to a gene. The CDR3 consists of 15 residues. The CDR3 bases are TGTGCCAGTAGTGCCGGGACAGGGGGCGGGTACGAGCAGTACGTC. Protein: CASSAGTGGGYEQYV.

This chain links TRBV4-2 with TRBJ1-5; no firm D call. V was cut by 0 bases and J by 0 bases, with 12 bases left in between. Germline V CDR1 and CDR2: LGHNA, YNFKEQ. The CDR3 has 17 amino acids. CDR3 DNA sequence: TGTGCCAGCAGCCAAGATTACAGACCCTATAGCAATCAGCCCCAGCATTTT. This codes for CASSQDYRPYSNQPQHF.

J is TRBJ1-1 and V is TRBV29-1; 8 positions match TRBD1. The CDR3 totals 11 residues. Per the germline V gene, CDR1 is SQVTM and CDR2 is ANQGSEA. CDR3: CTGQGSTEAFF. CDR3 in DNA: TGCACCGGACAGGGAAGCACTGAAGCTTTCTTT.

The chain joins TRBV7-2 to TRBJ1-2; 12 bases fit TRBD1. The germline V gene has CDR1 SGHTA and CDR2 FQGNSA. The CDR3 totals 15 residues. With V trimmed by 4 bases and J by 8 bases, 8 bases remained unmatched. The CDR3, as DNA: TGTGCCAGCAGCTCGCAGGGACAGGGGGCGAAGGGCTACACCTTC. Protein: CASSSQGQGAKGYTF.

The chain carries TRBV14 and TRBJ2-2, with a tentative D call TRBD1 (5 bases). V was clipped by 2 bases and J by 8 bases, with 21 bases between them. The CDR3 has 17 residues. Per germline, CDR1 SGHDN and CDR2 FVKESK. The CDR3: CASSQKTGIGRSGELFF. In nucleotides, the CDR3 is TGTGCCAGCAGCCAAAAAACAGGAATTGGACGATCTGGGGAGCTGTTTTTT.

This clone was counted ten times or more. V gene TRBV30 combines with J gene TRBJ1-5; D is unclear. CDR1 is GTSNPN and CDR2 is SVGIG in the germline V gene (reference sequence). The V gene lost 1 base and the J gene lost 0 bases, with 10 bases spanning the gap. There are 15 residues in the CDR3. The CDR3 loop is CAWSGGLVSNQPQHF. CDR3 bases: TGTGCCTGGAGTGGCGGACTCGTTAGCAATCAGCCCCAGCATTTT.

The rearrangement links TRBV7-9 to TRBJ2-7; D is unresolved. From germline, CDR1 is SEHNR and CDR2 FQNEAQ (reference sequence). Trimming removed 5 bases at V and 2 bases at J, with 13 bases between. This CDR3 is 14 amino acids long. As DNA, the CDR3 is TGTGCCAGCAGCCCCGCAACTCCAACCTACGAGCAGTACTTC. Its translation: CASSPATPTYEQYF. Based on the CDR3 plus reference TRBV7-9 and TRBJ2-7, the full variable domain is DTGVSQNPRHKITKRGQNVTFRCDPISEHNRLYWYRQTLGQGPEFLTYFQNEAQLEKSRLLSDRFSAERPKGSFSTLEIQRTEQGDSAMYLCASSPATPTYEQYFGPGTRLTVT.

The CDR3 coding sequence is TGTGCCAGCGGAGGGACAGGGGGGTATGAAAAACTGTTTTTT. It specifies CASGGTGGYEKLFF. The chain combines TRBV6-5 with TRBJ1-4; TRBD1 aligns across 11 bases. The ends lost 8 bases at V and 6 bases at J; junction bases unmatched: 5. CDR3 size: 14 residues. The germline V gene encodes CDR1 MNHEY and CDR2 SVGAGI.

The CDR3 loop reads CASSIRLAEVDTQYF. The CDR3 DNA follows: TGTGCCAGCAGTATCCGACTAGCGGAGGTAGATACGCAGTATTTT. V usage is TRBV7-9 and J usage is TRBJ2-3, with 9 bases that match TRBD2. After removal of 6 bases from V and 5 bases from J, the junction contained 9 bases not matched to a gene. CDR1 is SEHNR and CDR2 is FQNEAQ in the germline V gene (reference sequence). This CDR3 is 15 amino acids long. The full variable domain, rest sourced from reference TRBV7-9 and TRBJ2-3, is DTGVSQNPRHKITKRGQNVTFRCDPISEHNRLYWYRQTLGQGPEFLTYFQNEAQLEKSRLLSDRFSAERPKGSFSTLEIQRTEQGDSAMYLCASSIRLAEVDTQYFGPGTRLTVL.

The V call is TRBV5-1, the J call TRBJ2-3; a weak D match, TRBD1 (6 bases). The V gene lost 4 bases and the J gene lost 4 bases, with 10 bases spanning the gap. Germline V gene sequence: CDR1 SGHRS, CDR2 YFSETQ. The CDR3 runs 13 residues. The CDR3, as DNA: TGCGCCAGCAGCGAGGGGGTCTCAGATACGCAGTATTTT. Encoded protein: CASSEGVSDTQYF.

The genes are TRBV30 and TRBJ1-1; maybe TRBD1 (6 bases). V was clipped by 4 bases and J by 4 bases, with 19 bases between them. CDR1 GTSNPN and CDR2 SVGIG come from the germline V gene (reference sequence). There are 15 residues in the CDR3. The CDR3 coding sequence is TGTGCCTGGACTCGCAGGGGTGACCTGAGCACTGAAGCTTTCTTT. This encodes CAWTRRGDLSTEAFF.